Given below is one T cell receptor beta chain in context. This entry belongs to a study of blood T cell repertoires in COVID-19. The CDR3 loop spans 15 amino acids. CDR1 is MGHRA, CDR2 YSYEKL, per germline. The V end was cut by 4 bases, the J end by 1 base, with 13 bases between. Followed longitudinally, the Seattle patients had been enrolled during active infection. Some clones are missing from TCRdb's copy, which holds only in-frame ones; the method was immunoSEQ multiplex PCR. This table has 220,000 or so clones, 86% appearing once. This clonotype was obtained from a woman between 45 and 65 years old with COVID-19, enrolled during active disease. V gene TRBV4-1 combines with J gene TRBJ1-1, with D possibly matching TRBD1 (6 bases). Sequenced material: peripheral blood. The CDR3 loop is CASSLFLGGNTEAFF. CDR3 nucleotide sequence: TGCGCCAGCAGCCTCTTCCTAGGGGGGAACACTGAAGCTTTCTTT.